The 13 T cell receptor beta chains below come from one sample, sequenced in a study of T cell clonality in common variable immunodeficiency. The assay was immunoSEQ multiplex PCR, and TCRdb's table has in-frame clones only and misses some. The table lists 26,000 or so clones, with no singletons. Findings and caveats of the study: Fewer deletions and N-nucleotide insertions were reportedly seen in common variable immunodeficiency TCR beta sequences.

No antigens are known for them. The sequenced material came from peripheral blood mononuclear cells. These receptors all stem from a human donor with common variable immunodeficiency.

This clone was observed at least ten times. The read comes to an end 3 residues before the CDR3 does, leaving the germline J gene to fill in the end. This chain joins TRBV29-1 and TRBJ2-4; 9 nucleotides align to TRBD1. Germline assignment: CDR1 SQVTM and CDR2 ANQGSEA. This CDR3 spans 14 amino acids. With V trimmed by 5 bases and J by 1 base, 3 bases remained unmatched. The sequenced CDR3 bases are TGCAGCGTTAGGGACAGGGAGGCCAAAAACATT. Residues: CSVRDREAKNI. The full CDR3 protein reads CSVRDREAKNIQYF.

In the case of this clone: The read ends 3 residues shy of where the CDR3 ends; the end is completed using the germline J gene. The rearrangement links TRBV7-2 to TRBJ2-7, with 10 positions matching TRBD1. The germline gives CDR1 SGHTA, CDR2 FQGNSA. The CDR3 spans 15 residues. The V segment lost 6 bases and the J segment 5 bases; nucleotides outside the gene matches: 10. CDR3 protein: CASRRQGAPQNEQYF. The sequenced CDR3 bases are TGTGCCAGCAGGCGACAGGGGGCACCGCAGAACGAG.

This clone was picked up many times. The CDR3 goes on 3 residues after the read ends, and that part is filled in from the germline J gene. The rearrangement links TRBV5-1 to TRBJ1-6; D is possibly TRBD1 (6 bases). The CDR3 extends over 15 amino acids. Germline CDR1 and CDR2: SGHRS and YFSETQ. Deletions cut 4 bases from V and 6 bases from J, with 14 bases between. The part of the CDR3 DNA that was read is TGCGCCAGCAGCGAAGGGGGTCTTGGTAATTCACCC. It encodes CASSEGGLGNSP. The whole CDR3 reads CASSEGGLGNSPLHF.

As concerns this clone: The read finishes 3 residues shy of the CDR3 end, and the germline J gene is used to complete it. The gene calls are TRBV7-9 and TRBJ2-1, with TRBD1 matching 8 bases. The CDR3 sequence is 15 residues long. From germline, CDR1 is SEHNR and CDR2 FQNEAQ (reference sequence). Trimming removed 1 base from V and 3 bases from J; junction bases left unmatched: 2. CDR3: CASSLGQGNYNEQFF. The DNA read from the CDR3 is TGTGCCAGCAGCTTAGGACAGGGGAACTACAATGAG.

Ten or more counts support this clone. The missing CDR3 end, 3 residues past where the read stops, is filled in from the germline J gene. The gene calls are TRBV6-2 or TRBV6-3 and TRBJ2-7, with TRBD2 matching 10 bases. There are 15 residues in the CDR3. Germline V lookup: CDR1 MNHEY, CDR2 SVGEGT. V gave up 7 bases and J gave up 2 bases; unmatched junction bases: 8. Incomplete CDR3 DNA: TGTGCCAGCACCGTGACTAGCGGGTTTACCTACGAG. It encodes CASTVTSGFTYE. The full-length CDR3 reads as CASTVTSGFTYEQYF.

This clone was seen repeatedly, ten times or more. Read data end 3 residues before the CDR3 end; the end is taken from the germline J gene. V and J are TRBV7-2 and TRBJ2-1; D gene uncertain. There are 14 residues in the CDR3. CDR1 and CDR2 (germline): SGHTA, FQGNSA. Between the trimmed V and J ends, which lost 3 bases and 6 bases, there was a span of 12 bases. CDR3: CASSFIFRGNEQFF. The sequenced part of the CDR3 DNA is TGTGCCAGCAGCTTTATCTTCCGCGGCAATGAG.

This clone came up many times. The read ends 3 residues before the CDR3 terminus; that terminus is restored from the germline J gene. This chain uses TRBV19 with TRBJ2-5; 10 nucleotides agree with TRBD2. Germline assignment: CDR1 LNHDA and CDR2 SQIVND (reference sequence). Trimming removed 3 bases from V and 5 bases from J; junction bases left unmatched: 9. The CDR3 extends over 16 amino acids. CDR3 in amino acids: CASSISSGGAGETQYF. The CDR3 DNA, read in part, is TGTGCCAGTAGTATCTCCAGCGGGGGGGCCGGGGAGACC.

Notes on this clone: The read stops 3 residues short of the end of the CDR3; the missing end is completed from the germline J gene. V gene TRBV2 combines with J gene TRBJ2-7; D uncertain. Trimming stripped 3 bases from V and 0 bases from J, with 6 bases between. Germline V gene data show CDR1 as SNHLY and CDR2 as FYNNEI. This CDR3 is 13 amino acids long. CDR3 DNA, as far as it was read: TGTGCCAGCAGTGACAGGTACTCCTACGAG. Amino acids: CASSDRYSYE. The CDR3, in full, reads CASSDRYSYEQYF.

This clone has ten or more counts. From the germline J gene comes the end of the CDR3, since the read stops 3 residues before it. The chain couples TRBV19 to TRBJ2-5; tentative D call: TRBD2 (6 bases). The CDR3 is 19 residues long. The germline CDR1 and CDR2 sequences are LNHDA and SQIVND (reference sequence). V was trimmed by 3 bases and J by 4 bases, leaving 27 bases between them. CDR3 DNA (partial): TGTGCCAGTAGTATCAGGGCAGGGAGTGGCCGCGGGGTTCGAGAGACC. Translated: CASSIRAGSGRGVRET. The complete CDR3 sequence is CASSIRAGSGRGVRETQYF.

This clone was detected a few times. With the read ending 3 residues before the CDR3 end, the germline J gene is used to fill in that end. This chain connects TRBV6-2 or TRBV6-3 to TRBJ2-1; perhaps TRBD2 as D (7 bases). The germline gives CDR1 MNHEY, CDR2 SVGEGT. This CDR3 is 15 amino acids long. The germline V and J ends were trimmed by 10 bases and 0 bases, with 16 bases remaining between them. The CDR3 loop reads CATIRGARSYNEQFF. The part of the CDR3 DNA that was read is TGTGCCACTATCCGGGGGGCCCGCTCCTACAATGAG.

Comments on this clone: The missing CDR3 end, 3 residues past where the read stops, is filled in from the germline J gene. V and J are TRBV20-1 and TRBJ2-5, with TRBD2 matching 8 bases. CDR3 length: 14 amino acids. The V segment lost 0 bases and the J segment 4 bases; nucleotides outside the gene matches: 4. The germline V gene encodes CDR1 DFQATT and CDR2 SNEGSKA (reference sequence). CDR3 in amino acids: CSARDAAGGETQYF. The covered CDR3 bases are TGCAGTGCTAGAGATGCGGCGGGAGGAGAGACC.

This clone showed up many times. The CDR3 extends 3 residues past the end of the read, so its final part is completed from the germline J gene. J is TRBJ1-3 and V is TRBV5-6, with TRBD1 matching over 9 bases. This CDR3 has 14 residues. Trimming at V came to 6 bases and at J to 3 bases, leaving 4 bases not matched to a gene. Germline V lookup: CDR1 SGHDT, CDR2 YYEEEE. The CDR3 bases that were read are TGTGCCAGCAACACAGGGGGCGGTGGAAACACC. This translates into CASNTGGGGNT. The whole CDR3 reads CASNTGGGGNTIYF. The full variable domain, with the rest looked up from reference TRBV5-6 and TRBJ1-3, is DAGVTQSPTHLIKTRGQQVTLRCSPKSGHDTVSWYQQALGQGPQFIFQYYEEEERQRGNFPDRFSGHQFPNYSSELNVNALLLGDSALYLCASNTGGGGNTIYFGEGSWLTVV.

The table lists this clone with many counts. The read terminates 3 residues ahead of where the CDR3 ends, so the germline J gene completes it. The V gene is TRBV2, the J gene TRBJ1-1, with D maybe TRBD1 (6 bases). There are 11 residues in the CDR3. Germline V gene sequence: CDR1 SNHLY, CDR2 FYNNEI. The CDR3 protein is CASNPGTEAFF. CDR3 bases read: TGTGCCAGCAATCCCGGGACAGAA.